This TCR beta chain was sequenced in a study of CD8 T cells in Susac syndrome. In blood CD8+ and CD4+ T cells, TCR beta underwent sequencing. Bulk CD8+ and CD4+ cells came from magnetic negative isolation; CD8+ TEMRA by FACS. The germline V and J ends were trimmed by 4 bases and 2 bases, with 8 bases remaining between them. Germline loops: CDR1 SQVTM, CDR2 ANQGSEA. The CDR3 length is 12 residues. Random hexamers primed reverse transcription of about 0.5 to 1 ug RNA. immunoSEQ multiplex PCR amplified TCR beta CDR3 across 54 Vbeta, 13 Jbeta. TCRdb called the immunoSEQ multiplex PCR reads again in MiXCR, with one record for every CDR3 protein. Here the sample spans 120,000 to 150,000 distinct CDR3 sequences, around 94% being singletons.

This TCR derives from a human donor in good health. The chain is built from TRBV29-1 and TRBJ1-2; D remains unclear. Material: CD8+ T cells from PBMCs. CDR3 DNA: TGCAGCGTTGCGTTGGGGAACTATGGCTACACCTTC. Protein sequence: CSVALGNYGYTF.